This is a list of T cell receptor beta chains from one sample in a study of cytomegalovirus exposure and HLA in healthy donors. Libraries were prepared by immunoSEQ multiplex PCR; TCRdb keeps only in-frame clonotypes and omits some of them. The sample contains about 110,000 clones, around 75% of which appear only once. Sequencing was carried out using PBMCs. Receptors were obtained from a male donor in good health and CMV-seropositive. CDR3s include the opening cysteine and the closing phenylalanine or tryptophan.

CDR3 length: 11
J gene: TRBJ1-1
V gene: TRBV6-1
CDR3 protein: CASSVQFEAFF

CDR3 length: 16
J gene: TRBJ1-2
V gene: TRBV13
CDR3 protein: CASSLTLRGPNYGYTF

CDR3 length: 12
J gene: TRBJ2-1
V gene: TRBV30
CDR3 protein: CAWSARRVEQFF

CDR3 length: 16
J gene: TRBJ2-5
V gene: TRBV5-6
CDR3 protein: CASSFWTSGDQETQYF

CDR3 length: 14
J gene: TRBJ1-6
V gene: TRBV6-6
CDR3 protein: CASSDRESDSPLHF

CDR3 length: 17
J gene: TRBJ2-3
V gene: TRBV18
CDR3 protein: CASSPVAQGVIADTQYF

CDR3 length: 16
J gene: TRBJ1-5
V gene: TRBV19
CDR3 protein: CASSAKDRGANQPQHF

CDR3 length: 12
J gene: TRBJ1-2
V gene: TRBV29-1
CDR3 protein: CSVEDQGCGYTF

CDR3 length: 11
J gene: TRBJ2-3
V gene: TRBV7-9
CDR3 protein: CASTHTDTQYF

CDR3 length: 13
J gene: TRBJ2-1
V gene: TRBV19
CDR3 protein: CASRDFSYNEQFF

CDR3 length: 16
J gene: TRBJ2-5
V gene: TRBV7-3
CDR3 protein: CASSSAGTAGGETQYF

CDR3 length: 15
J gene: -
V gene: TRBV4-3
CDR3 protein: CASSQEPGQNYEQYF

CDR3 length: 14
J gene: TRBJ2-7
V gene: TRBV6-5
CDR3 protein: CASSYNRASYEQYF

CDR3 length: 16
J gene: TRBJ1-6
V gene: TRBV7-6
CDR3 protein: CASSLGAGGKDSPLHF

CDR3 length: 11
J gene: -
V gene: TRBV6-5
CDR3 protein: CASSSVHEQYF

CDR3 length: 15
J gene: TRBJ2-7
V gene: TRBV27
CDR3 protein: CASSLGLAGTYEQYF

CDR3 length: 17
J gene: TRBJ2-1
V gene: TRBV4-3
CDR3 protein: CASSQVGAASEYNEQFF

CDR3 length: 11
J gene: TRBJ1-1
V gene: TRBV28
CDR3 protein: CATYKQGQAFF

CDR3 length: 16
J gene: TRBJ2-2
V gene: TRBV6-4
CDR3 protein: CASSELAGPNTGELFF

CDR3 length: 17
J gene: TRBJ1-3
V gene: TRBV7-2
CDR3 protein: CASSLVSTGGPGNTIYF

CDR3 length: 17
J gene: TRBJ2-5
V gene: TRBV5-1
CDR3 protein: CASSRASTSGGPETQYF

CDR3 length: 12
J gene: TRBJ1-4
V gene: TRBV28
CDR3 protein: CASAGLNEKLFF